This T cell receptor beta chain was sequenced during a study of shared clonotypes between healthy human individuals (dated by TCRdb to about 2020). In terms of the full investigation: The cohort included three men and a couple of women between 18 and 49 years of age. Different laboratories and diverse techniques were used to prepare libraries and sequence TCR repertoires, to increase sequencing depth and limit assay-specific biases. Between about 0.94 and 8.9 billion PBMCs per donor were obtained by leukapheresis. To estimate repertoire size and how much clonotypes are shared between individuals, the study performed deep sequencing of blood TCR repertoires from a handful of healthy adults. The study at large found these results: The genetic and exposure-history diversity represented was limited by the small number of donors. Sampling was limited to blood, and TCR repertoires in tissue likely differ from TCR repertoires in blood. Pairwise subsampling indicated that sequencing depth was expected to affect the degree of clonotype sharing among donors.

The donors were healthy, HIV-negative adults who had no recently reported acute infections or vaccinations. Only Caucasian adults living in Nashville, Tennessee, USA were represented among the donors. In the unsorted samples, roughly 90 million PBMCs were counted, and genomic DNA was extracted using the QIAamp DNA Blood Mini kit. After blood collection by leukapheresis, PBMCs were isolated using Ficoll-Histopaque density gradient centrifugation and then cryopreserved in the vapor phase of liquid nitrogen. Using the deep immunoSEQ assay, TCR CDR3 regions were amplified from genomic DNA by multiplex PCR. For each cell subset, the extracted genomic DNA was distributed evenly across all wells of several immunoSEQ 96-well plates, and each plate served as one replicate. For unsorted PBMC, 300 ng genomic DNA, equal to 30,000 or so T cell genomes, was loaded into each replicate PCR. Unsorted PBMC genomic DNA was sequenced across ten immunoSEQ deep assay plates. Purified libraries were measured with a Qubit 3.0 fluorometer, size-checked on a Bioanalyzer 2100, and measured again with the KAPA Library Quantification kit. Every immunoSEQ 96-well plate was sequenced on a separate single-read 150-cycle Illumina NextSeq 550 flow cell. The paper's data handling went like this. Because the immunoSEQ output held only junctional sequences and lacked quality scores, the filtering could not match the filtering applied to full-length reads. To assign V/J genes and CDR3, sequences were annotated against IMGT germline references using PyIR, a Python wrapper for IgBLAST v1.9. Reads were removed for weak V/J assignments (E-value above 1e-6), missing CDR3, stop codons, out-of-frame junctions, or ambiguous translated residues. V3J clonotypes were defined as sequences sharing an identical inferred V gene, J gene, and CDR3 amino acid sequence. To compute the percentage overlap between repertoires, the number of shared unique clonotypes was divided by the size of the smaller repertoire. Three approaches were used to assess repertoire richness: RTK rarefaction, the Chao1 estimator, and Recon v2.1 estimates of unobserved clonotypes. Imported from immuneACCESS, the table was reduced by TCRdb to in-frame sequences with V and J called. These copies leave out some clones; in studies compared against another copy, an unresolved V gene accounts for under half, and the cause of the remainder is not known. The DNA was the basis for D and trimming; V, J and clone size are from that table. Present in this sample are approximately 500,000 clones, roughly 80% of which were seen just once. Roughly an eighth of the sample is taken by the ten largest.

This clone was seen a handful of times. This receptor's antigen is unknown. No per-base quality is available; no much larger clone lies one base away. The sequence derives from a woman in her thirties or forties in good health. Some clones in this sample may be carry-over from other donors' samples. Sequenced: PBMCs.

The CDR3 reads as follows: CASSEGGATSNGLFF. The DNA reads as follows: TGTGCCAGCAGTGAAGGGGGGGCGACGTCTAATGGACTGTTTTTT. The rearrangement combines TRBV2 with TRBJ1-4; TRBD1 is a possible D gene, resting on 6 matching bases. Spanning cysteine to phenylalanine, the CDR3 consists of 15 amino acids. CDR3 DNA is the only sequence kept; it has 45 bases, read in frame from the first base. V loses 1 base of germline sequence and J loses 13 bases, and the interval between the two ends is 19 bases. The germline V gene encodes CDR1 SNHLY and CDR2 FYNNEI.